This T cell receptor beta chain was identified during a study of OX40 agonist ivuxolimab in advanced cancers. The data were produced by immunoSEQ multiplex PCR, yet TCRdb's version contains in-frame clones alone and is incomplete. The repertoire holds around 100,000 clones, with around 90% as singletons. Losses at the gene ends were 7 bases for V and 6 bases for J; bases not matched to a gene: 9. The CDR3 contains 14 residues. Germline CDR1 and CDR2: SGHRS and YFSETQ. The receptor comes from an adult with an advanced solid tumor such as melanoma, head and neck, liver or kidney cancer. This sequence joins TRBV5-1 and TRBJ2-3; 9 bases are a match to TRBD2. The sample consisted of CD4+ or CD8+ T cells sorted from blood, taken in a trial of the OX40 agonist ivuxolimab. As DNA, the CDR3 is TGCGCCAGCCGGCGGGAGGGCAATTCGGATACGCAGTATTTT. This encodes CASRREGNSDTQYF.